The rows below give T cell receptor beta chains drawn from one sample of a study of T cell responses to AZD1222 COVID-19 vaccine. The table came from immunoSEQ multiplex PCR; TCRdb's copy has only in-frame clones and leaves some out. This sample has 130,000 to 150,000 clones; around nine tenths occur once, and the top ten carry roughly 6%. Source: peripheral blood, taken on day 0 of AZD1222 vaccination. These receptors all come from an adult in good health. Each CDR3 is given with its conserved first and last residue. The D gene is left open where the match is weak. Part of the rows lack a size; the others show once, few, many or a class for expanded clones.

- TRBJ2-7 TRBV19 TRBD1 TGTGCCAGTAGTATGACAGGGTACGAGCAGTACTTC CASSMTGYEQYF
- TRBJ1-5 TRBV4-1 TRBD1 TGCGCCAGCAGCCAAACAGGGGCGGCCGGCAATCAGCCCCAGCATTTT CASSQTGAAGNQPQHF
- TRBJ2-2 TRBV29-1 - TGCAGCGCTCCGACAGAGAACACCGGGGAGCTGTTTTTT CSAPTENTGELFF
- TRBJ1-1 TRBV7-9 - TGTGCCAGCAGCTCCTCTTGGGGGATGGGCGCTTTCTTT CASSSSWGMGAFF
few TRBJ1-6 TRBV28 TRBD1 TGTGCCAGCAGTCCACAGGGGGCGTATTCACCCCTCCACTTT CASSPQGAYSPLHF
- TRBJ1-2 TRBV19 - TGTGCCAGTAGTATGGGCGGGACCTATGGCTACACCTTC CASSMGGTYGYTF
- TRBJ2-5 TRBV25-1 TRBD2 TGTGCCAGCAGCGCGACTAGCGGGAGGGAGCAGTACTTC CASSATSGREQYF
- TRBJ1-2 TRBV5-1 TRBD1 TGCGCCAGCAGCTTGGATTTAGGGGGCATCTATGGCTACACCTTC CASSLDLGGIYGYTF
- TRBJ2-7 TRBV5-6 - TGTGCCAGCAGCTCTGGACAGACCTACGAGCAGTACTTC CASSSGQTYEQYF
- TRBJ2-4 TRBV6-6 - TGTGCCAGCATAACAGGGGGGGCGGAAAACATTCAGTACTTC CASITGGAENIQYF
- TRBJ2-1 TRBV27 - TGTGCCAGCAGTTTTTCCCCCTGGGCTGGGCTGTCCTACAATGAGCAGTTCTTC CASSFSPWAGLSYNEQFF
- TRBJ1-2 TRBV28 TRBD1 TGTGCCAGCAGTTTCCACCTGACAGGGGATGGCTACACCTTC CASSFHLTGDGYTF
- TRBJ1-5 TRBV19 - TGTGCCAGTAGTCTGGAGTGGGGTTATCAGCCCCAGCATTTT CASSLEWGYQPQHF
- TRBJ1-1 TRBV28 - TGTGCCAGCAGTAAAGACAGGTCGGGCACTGAAGCTTTCTTT CASSKDRSGTEAFF
- TRBJ1-4 TRBV28 - TGTGCCAGCAGTTTATGGGGGAGCGGGGTATCTAATGAAAAACTGTTTTTT CASSLWGSGVSNEKLFF
once TRBJ1-2 TRBV12-3/TRBV12-4 - TGTGCCAGCAGCAAAAGACTTCGGGATGGCTACACCTTC CASSKRLRDGYTF
- TRBJ2-1 TRBV30 TRBD2 TGTGCCTGGAGTGCATCTAGCGGGATCTACAATGAGCAGTTCTTC CAWSASSGIYNEQFF
- TRBJ1-2 TRBV7-9 TRBD1 TGTGCCAGCAGCAAGGGACAGGGAGGATCGGGCGGCTACACCTTC CASSKGQGGSGGYTF
- TRBJ1-1 TRBV6-5 - TGTGCCAGCAGCCCAAACACTGAAGCTTTCTTT CASSPNTEAFF
- TRBJ2-3 TRBV6-5 - TGTGCCAGCAGTCGGGGCCGGTGGGGCACAGATACGCAGTATTTT CASSRGRWGTDTQYF
- TRBJ1-1 TRBV11-2 - TGTGCCAGCAGCTTAGATTCGCGTGGCCCGCCTGAAGCTTTCTTT CASSLDSRGPPEAFF
- TRBJ2-2 TRBV5-4 TRBD2 TGTGCCAGCAGCGGTCGGGGGGCTAGCGGGACCCCTTTGGACACCGGGGAGCTGTTTTTT CASSGRGASGTPLDTGELFF
- TRBJ1-1 TRBV9 - TGTGCCAGCAGCGTAGCTGAGGGAGTTCAAGCTTTCTTT CASSVAEGVQAFF
- TRBJ2-7 TRBV11-2 - TGTGCCAGCAGCTTAGTAACCTACGAGCAGTACTTC CASSLVTYEQYF
- TRBJ1-1 TRBV7-2 - TGTGCCAGCAGTTACCCGGGGAGGGGCACTGAAGCTTTCTTT CASSYPGRGTEAFF
- TRBJ2-3 TRBV10-3 - TGTGCCATCAGTGGGGGCGGGATGGGCGCTAGCACAGATACGCAGTATTTT CAISGGGMGASTDTQYF
- TRBJ1-6 TRBV10-3 - TGTGCCATCAAACGGGACTATAATTCACCCCTCCACTTT CAIKRDYNSPLHF
- TRBJ2-7 TRBV27 - TGTGCCAGCAGTTCTGGGGGCGAGCAGTACTTC CASSSGGEQYF
- TRBJ1-1 TRBV16 - TGTGCCAGCAGCCAACATTACCCCAGGGACACTGAAGCTTTCTTT CASSQHYPRDTEAFF
- TRBJ2-7 TRBV20-1 TRBD1 TGCAGTGCTAGTGACAGGGGCCCTAACGAGCAGTACTTC CSASDRGPNEQYF
- TRBJ1-2 TRBV30 - TGTGCCTGGAGCAAAACAGGGTATGACTATGGCTACACCTTC CAWSKTGYDYGYTF
- TRBJ2-3 TRBV9 - TGTGCCAGCAGCGTAAAGGCAGGGGCCCGCACAGATACGCAGTATTTT CASSVKAGARTDTQYF
once TRBJ2-3 TRBV7-6 TRBD2 TGTGCCAGCAGCACCCGGACTAGCGGGAGAACCACAGATACGCAGTATTTT CASSTRTSGRTTDTQYF